The 14 T cell receptor beta chains in this list originate from one sample, sequenced in a study of cytomegalovirus exposure and HLA in healthy donors. The primer mix had 60 Vbeta and 13 Jbeta primers. TCRdb's copy holds only in-frame clones and misses some; the assay was immunoSEQ multiplex PCR. Counted here are approximately 130,000 clones, around 78% occurring once; the ten biggest clones make up under 2%. What was sequenced was PBMCs. These receptors all come from a female donor in good health and CMV-seropositive.

The chain recombines TRBV5-1 with TRBJ2-7, with TRBD1 as a possible D gene (6 bases). With 4 bases removed from V and 12 bases from J, the gap between germline ends came to 23 bases. Germline CDR1 and CDR2: SGHRS and YFSETQ. CDR3 length equals 14 residues. CDR3 region: CASSPGQTRVGRYF. CDR3 in DNA: TGCGCCAGCAGCCCCGGACAGACCCGCGTTGGTCGGTACTTC.

The chain couples TRBV19 to TRBJ2-1, with 15 nucleotides matching TRBD2. J lost 0 bases, V lost 11 bases, and 8 bases had no gene match. The germline V gene has CDR1 LNHDA and CDR2 SQIVND (reference sequence). The CDR3 length is 17 residues. The DNA of the CDR3 is TGTGCCTCATCCGGGACTAGCGGGAGGAGCTCCTACAATGAGCAGTTCTTC. Translation gives CASSGTSGRSSYNEQFF.

This chain joins TRBV2 and TRBJ2-3, with a tentative D call TRBD2 (5 bases). V was pared by 7 bases and J by 5 bases, with 16 bases between. Germline V CDR1 and CDR2: SNHLY, FYNNEI. CDR3 size: 14 residues. The CDR3 nucleotides read TGTGCCAGCAACCTCGGAGGAGAGGGAGATACGCAGTATTTT. Translation: CASNLGGEGDTQYF.

This clone was counted only a few times. CDR3 amino acids: CASSSNPTRTF. The CDR3, as DNA: TGTGCCAGCAGTTCCAACCCCACACGTACCTTC. The V gene is TRBV28, the J gene TRBJ1-2; no clear D gene. Per the germline V gene, CDR1 is MDHEN and CDR2 is SYDVKM. V lost 4 bases, J lost 14 bases, and 14 bases lay in between. The CDR3 has 11 amino acids.

This sequence joins TRBV18 and TRBJ1-2, with no clear D. V was clipped by 6 bases and J by 9 bases, with 14 bases between them. The germline gives CDR1 KGHSH, CDR2 LQKENI. The CDR3 spans 12 residues. CDR3: CASSPYAGSYTF. Written as DNA, the CDR3 is TGTGCCAGCTCGCCCTATGCGGGTAGCTACACCTTC.

This chain joins TRBV5-1 and TRBJ2-3, with a weak D call TRBD2 (6 bases). This CDR3 is 17 amino acids long. V was trimmed by 3 bases and J by 0 bases, leaving 17 bases between them. The germline V gene has CDR1 SGHRS and CDR2 YFSETQ. This chain's CDR3 is CASSSWDASGSTDTQYF. The CDR3 nucleotides are TGCGCCAGCAGCTCCTGGGACGCCAGCGGGAGCACAGATACGCAGTATTTT.

This chain joins TRBV10-2 and TRBJ2-5; D call uncertain. CDR3 length: 14 amino acids. Germline V CDR1 and CDR2: WSHSY, SAAADI. V was pared by 4 bases and J by 5 bases, with 14 bases between. This CDR3 is CASSVPSGGETQYF. DNA for the CDR3: TGCGCCAGCAGTGTCCCCTCAGGTGGTGAGACCCAGTACTTC.

The chain combines TRBV19 with TRBJ1-5; D is possibly TRBD1 (5 bases). CDR1 and CDR2 from the germline V gene are LNHDA and SQIVND (reference sequence). V lost 6 bases and J lost 0, with 12 bases in between. This CDR3 contains 15 residues. The CDR3, as DNA: TGTGCCAGTAGACAGGACATCTCTAGCAATCAGCCCCAGCATTTT. Translated: CASRQDISSNQPQHF.

The chain employs TRBV19 and TRBJ2-5; 10 positions agree with TRBD1. The J call is uncertain, as TRBJ2-7 better fits the DNA end. The germline CDR1 and CDR2 sequences are LNHDA and SQIVND (reference sequence). This CDR3 spans 13 amino acids. In DNA, the CDR3 is TGTGCCAGTTCGGACAGGGGGAACTACGAGCAGTACTTC. Its protein product is CASSDRGNYEQYF.

This chain links TRBV15 with TRBJ1-1; D uncertain. This CDR3 comprises 14 residues. Per germline, CDR1 LNHNV and CDR2 YYDKDF (reference sequence). Trimming stripped 2 bases from V and 3 bases from J, with 10 bases between. In nucleotides, the CDR3 is TGTGCCACCAGCAGAAGAAACTCGGACACTGAAGCTTTCTTT. Its translation is CATSRRNSDTEAFF.

The CDR3 region is CASSPGGGRGAYEQYF. The CDR3 bases are TGTGCCAGCAGCCCCGGGGGGGGGCGGGGGGCCTACGAGCAGTACTTC. The chain joins TRBV5-4 to TRBJ2-7, with 8 positions matching TRBD2. In germline, CDR1 is SGHNT, CDR2 YYREEE (reference sequence). With V trimmed by 4 bases and J by 2 bases, 11 bases remained unmatched. The CDR3 consists of 16 residues.

This clone was seen once. The chain couples TRBV6-5 to TRBJ2-5; 8 bases agree with TRBD1. The CDR3 loop spans 14 amino acids. Germline CDR1 MNHEY, CDR2 SVGAGI. V lost 4 bases, J lost 5 bases, and 6 bases stayed unmatched. CDR3 nucleotides: TGTGCCAGCAGTTCAGATTACAGGGGGGAGACCCAGTACTTC. It translates to CASSSDYRGETQYF.

The V gene is TRBV19, the J gene TRBJ1-2; D is uncertain. The CDR3 covers 14 residues. With 7 bases removed from V and 6 bases from J, the gap between germline ends came to 18 bases. CDR1 is LNHDA, CDR2 SQIVND, per germline (reference sequence). The CDR3 loop is CASIQASERDGYTF. The CDR3 DNA follows: TGTGCCAGTATCCAAGCCAGCGAACGTGATGGCTACACCTTC.

The rearrangement joins TRBV5-1 to TRBJ1-3; D ambiguous. Germline CDR1 and CDR2: SGHRS and YFSETQ. The V end lost 1 base, the J end lost 4 bases, and 9 bases lay between the germline ends. The CDR3 has 14 amino acids. Here the CDR3 DNA reads TGCGCCAGCAGCTTGAGCCGATGGGGAAACACCATATATTTT. As protein: CASSLSRWGNTIYF.